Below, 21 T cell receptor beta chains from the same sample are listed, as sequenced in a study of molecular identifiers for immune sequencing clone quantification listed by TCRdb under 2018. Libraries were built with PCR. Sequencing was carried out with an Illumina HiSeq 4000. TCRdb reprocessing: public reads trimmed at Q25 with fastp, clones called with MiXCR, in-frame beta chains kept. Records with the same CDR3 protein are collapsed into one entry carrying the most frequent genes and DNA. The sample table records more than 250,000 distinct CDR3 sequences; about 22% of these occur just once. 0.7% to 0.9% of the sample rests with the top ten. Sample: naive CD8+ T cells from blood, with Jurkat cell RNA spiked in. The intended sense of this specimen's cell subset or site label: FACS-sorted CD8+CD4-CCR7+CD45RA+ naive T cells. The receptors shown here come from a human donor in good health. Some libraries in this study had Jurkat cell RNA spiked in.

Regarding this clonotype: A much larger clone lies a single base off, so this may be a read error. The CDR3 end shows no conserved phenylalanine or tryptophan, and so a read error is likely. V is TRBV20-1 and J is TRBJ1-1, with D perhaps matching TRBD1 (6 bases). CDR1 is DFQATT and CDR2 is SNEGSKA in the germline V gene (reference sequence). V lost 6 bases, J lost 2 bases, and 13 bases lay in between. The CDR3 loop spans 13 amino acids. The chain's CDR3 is CSARTDLNTEAFC. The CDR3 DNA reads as TGCAGTGCCCGGACAGATCTTAACACTGAAGCTTTCTGT.

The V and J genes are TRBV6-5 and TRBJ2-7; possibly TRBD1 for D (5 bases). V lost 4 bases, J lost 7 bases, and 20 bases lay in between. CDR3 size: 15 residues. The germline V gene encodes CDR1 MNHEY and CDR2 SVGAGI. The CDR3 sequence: CASSSSGRAMSEQYF. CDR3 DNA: TGTGCCAGCAGTTCATCGGGCAGGGCGATGTCTGAGCAGTACTTC.

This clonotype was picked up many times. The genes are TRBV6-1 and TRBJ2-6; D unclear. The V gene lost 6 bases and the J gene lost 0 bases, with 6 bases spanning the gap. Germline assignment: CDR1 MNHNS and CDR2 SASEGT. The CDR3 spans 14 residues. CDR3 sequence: CASREYSGANVLTF. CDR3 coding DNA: TGTGCCAGCAGAGAGTACTCTGGGGCCAACGTCCTGACTTTC.

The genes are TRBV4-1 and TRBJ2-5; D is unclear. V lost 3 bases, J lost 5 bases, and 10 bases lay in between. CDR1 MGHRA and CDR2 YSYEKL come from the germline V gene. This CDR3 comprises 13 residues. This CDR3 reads CASSQAGSETQYF. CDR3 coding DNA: TGCGCCAGCAGCCAGGCTGGTTCGGAGACCCAGTACTTC.

CDR3 residues: CASSPGLRSGANVLTF. CDR3 DNA: TGTGCCAGTAGTCCCGGTTTGAGATCTGGGGCCAACGTCCTGACTTTC. This sequence joins TRBV19 and TRBJ2-6; D is uncertain. V gave up 5 bases and J gave up 1 base, with 12 bases separating them. The CDR3 totals 16 residues. The germline V gene has CDR1 LNHDA and CDR2 SQIVND (reference sequence). The variable domain in full, with the rest retrieved from reference TRBV19 and TRBJ2-6, is DGGITQSPKYLFRKEGQNVTLSCEQNLNHDAMYWYRQDPGQGLRLIYYSQIVNDFQKGDIAEGYSVSREKKESFPLTVTSAQKNPTAFYLCASSPGLRSGANVLTFGAGSRLTVL.

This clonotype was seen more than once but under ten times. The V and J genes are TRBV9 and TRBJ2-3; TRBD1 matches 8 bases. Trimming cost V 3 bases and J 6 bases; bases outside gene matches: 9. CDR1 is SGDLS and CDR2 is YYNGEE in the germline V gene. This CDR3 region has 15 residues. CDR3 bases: TGTGCCAGCAGCGGCTGGGACAGGAGGTCGGATACGCAGTATTTT. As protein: CASSGWDRRSDTQYF.

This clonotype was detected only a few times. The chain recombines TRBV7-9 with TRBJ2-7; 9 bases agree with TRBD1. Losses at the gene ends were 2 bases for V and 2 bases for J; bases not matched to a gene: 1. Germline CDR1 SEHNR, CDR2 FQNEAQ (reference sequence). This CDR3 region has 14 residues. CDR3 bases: TGTGCCAGCAGCTTATGGGACAGGGCCTACGAGCAGTACTTC. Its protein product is CASSLWDRAYEQYF.

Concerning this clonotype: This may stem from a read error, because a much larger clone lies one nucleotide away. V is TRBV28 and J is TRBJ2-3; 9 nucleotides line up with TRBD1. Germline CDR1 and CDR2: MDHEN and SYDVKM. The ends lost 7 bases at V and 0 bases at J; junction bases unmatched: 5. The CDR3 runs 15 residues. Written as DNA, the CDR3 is TGTGCCAGCAATCCGACAGGGGGTAGCACAGATACGCAGTATTTT. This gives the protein CASNPTGGSTDTQYF. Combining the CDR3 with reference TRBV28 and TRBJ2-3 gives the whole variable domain DVKVTQSSRYLVKRTGEKVFLECVQDMDHENMFWYRQDPGLGLRLIYFSYDVKMKEKGDIPEGYSVSREKKERFSLILESASTNQTSMYLCASNPTGGSTDTQYFGPGTRLTVL.

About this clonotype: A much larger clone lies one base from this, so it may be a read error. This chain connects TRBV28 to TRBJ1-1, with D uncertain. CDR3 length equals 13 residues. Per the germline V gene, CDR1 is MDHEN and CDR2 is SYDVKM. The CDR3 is CASSLYIVGEAIF. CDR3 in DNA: TGTGCCAGCAGTCTCTACATTGTGGGTGAAGCTATCTTT.

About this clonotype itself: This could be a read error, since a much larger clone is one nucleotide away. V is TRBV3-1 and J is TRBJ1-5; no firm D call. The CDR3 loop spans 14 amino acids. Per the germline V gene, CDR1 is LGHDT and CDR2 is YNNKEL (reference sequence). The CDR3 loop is CANSQEQENQPQHF. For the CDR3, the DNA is TGTGCCAACAGCCAAGAGCAGGAGAATCAGCCCCAGCATTTT.

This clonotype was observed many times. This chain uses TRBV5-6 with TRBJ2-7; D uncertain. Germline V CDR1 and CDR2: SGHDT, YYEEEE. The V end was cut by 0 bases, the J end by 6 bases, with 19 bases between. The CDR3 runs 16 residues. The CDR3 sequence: CASSLEVTQAVREQYF. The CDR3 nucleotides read TGTGCCAGCAGCTTGGAGGTTACGCAGGCAGTCCGCGAGCAGTACTTC.

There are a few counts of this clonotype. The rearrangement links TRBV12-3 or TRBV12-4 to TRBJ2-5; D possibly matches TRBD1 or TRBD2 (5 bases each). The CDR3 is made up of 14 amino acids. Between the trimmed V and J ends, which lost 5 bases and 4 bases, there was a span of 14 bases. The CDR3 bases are TGTGCCAGCAGTCCCTGGGGGTCGCGAGAGACCCAGTACTTC. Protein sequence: CASSPWGSRETQYF.

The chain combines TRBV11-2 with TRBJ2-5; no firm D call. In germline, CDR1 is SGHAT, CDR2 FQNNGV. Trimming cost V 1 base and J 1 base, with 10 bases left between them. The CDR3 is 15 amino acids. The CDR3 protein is CASSLGYTAQETQYF. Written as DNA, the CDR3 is TGTGCCAGCAGCTTAGGGTACACAGCCCAAGAGACCCAGTACTTC.

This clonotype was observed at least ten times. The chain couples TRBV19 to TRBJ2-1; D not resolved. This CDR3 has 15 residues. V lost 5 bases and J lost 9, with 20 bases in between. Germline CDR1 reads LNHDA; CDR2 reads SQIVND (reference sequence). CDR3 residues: CASSFSSRGPGEQFF. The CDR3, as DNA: TGTGCCAGTAGTTTTTCCTCCCGAGGTCCCGGTGAGCAGTTCTTC.

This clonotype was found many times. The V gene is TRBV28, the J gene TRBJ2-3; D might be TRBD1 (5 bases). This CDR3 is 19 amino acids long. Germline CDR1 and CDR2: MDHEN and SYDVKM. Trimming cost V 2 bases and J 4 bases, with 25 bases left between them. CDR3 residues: CASSLTPRWQGGIPDTQYF. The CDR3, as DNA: TGTGCCAGCAGTTTAACCCCCCGGTGGCAGGGTGGGATACCAGATACGCAGTATTTT.

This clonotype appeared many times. CDR3 amino acids: CASSLDSEQTKENTEAFF. The CDR3 coding sequence is TGTGCCAGCAGCTTAGACTCAGAACAAACAAAAGAGAACACTGAAGCTTTCTTT. The rearrangement joins TRBV7-9 to TRBJ1-1; D is unclear. There are 18 residues in the CDR3. Between the trimmed V and J ends, which lost 1 base and 1 base, there was a span of 19 bases. CDR1 is SEHNR and CDR2 is FQNEAQ in the germline V gene (reference sequence).

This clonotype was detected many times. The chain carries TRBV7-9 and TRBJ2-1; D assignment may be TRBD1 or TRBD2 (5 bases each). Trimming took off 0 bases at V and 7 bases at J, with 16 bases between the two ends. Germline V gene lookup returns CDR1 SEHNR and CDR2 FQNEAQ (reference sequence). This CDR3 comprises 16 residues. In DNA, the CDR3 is TGTGCCAGCAGCTTAGCTTTTGGGGCCCGAGGGAATGAGCAGTTCTTC. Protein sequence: CASSLAFGARGNEQFF.

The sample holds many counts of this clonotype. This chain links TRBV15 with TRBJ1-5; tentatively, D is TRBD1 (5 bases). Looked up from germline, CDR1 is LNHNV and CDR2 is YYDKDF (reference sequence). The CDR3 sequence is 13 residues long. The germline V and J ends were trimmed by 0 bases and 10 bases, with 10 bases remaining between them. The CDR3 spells CATSRDFQGPQHF. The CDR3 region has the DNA TGTGCCACCAGCAGAGATTTCCAGGGACCCCAGCATTTT.

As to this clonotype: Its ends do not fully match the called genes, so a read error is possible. DNA for the CDR3: TGTGCCAGCAGCTTAGGGCCCGCTCCGGATGGGGCCAACGTCCTGGCTTTC. Protein product: CASSLGPAPDGANVLAF. The chain employs TRBV7-3 and TRBJ2-6; tentative D call: TRBD1 (5 bases). CDR3 size: 17 residues. Germline V gene lookup returns CDR1 SGHTA and CDR2 FQGTGA.

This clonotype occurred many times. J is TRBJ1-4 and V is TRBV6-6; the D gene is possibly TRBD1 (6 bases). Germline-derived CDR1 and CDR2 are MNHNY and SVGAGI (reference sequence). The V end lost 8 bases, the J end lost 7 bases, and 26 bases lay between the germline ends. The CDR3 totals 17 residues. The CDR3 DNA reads TGTGCCAGCTCCGATTCGGGACAAGGGCAGGCGGGTGAAAAACTGTTTTTT. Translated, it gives CASSDSGQGQAGEKLFF.

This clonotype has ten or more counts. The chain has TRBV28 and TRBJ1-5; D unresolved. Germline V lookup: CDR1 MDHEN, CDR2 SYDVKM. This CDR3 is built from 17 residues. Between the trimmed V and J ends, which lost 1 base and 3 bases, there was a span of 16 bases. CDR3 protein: CASSLYEGRNTNQPQHF. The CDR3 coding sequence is TGTGCCAGCAGTTTATACGAAGGACGCAATACCAATCAGCCCCAGCATTTT.